This entry describes one TCR beta chain. As yet, its antigen is unknown. Sequencing sought depths of 1 in 200,000 to 1 in 1 million T cells. The table came from immunoSEQ multiplex PCR; TCRdb's copy has only in-frame clones and leaves some out. Altogether some 300,000 clones are present, roughly 85% being singletons, with the ten largest covering 5% to 7%. The data belong to a study of cytotoxic CD8 clonotypes in ibrutinib-treated CLL. Study-level points and caveats: Clonality grew at ibrutinib response; at progression, it decreased back toward baseline. A difference in sampling times existed between sustained-remission and progressing patients.

The CDR3 totals 16 residues. Germline lookup yields CDR1 SNHLY and CDR2 FYNNEI. Trimming took 6 bases from V and 1 from J, leaving 15 bases between them. The rearrangement joins TRBV2 to TRBJ2-2, with unresolved D. The sequence was obtained from a human donor with chronic lymphocytic leukemia. The sample here was PBMCs, taken before ibrutinib treatment. DNA of the CDR3: TGTGCCAGCAGGAATATTCAGGCGATGAACACCGGGGAGCTGTTTTTT. This sequence encodes CASRNIQAMNTGELFF. The full variable domain, rest sourced from reference TRBV2 and TRBJ2-2, is EPEVTQTPSHQVTQMGQEVILRCVPISNHLYFYWYRQILGQKVEFLVSFYNNEISEKSEIFDDQFSVERPDGSNFTLKIRSTKLEDSAMYFCASRNIQAMNTGELFFGEGSRLTVL.